This T cell receptor (beta chain) was sequenced in a study of PD-L1 blockade in urothelial cancer. Study in general: Blood samples had a median of 141,255 T cells, more than 65,000 unique TCRs, and clonality roughly 0.073.

CDR1 SGHNT and CDR2 YENEEA come from the germline V gene. The CDR3 totals 14 residues. V shed 1 base and J shed 3 bases, with 9 bases lying between them. TCRdb's copy holds only in-frame clones and misses some; the assay was immunoSEQ multiplex PCR. The repertoire holds about 86,000 clones, around 85% seen once, with under 15% in the top ten. The time point denotes: pretreatment peripheral blood. The rearrangement links TRBV11-3 to TRBJ1-2; no clear D gene. This sequence was found in a man in his sixties with urothelial cancer. Here the sequenced sample was PBMCs, taken around atezolizumab (anti-PD-L1) treatment. In nucleotides, the CDR3 is TGTGCCAGCAGCTTAGGGGGAGACGACTATGGCTACACCTTC. Amino acid sequence: CASSLGGDDYGYTF.